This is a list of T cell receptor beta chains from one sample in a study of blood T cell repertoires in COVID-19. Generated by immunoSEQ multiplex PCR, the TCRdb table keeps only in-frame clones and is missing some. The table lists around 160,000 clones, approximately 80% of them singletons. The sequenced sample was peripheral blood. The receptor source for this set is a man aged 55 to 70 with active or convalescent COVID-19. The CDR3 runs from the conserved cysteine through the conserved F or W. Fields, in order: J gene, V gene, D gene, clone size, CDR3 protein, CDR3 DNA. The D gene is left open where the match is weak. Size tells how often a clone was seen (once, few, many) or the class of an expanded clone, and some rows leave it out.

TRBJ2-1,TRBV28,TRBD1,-,CASSPPAGQGSEQFF,TGTGCCAGCAGTCCTCCCGCGGGACAGGGTAGTGAGCAGTTCTTC
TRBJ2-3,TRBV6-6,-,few,CASSPLQTGTGDTQYF,TGTGCCAGCAGCCCTCTCCAAACAGGCACTGGGGATACGCAGTATTTT
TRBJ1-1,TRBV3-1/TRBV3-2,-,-,CASSQDVGEAFF,TGTGCCAGCAGCCAAGACGTCGGGGAAGCTTTCTTT
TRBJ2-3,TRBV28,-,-,CASSLGGTDTQYF,TGTGCCAGCAGTCTCGGAGGAACAGATACGCAGTATTTT
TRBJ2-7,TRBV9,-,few,CASSVAADSHYEQYF,TGTGCCAGCAGCGTAGCTGCAGACAGCCACTACGAGCAGTACTTC
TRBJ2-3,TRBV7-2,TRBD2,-,CASSLPLAGGSDTQYF,TGTGCCAGCAGCTTACCGCTAGCGGGGGGCTCGGATACGCAGTATTTT
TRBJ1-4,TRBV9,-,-,CASSAGRTGATNEKLFF,TGTGCCAGCAGCGCCGGCCGGACGGGAGCAACTAATGAAAAACTGTTTTTT
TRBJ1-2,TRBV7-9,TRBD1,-,CASSRMTGAVEVYGYTF,TGTGCCAGCAGCAGGATGACAGGGGCAGTTGAGGTCTATGGCTACACCTTC
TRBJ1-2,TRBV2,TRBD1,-,CASRRTGVYTF,TGTGCCAGCAGACGGACAGGGGTGTACACCTTC
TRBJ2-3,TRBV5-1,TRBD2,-,CASSSLAGSSTDTQYF,TGCGCCAGCAGCTCCCTAGCGGGATCTAGCACAGATACGCAGTATTTT
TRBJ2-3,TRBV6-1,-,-,CASSAQVGYPTDTQYF,TGTGCCAGCAGTGCCCAGGTCGGCTACCCCACAGATACGCAGTATTTT
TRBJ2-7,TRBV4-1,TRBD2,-,CASSPRGVAGAFYEQYF,TGCGCCAGCAGCCCGAGGGGAGTAGCGGGAGCATTTTACGAGCAGTACTTC
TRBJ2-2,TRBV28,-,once,CASSSEVGELFF,TGTGCCAGCAGCTCGGAGGTCGGGGAGCTGTTTTTT
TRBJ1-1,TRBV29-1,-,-,CSVATALRSSEAFF,TGCAGCGTTGCGACAGCGCTCCGAAGCAGTGAAGCTTTCTTT
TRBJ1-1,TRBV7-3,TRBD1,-,CASSGQGYGTEAFF,TGTGCCAGCAGCGGACAGGGGTATGGCACTGAAGCTTTCTTT
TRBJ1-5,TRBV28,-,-,CASVSGSMEPQHF,TGTGCCAGCGTCTCGGGAAGTATGGAGCCCCAGCATTTT
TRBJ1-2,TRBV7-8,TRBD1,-,CASSPGQSYGYTF,TGTGCCAGCAGCCCGGGACAGAGCTATGGCTACACCTTC
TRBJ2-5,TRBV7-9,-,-,CASSPERHQETQYF,TGTGCCAGCAGCCCTGAGAGGCACCAAGAGACCCAGTACTTC
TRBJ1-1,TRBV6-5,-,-,CASNARGKSEAFF,TGTGCCAGCAACGCCCGGGGTAAGAGTGAAGCTTTCTTT
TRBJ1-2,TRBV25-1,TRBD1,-,CASPRDRPANYGYTF,TGTGCCAGCCCCCGGGACAGGCCAGCTAACTATGGCTACACCTTC
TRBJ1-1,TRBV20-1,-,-,CSASMTGLGEAFF,TGCAGTGCTAGTATGACAGGACTAGGTGAAGCTTTCTTT
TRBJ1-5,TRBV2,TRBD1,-,CASQDRDGNQPQHF,TGTGCCAGCCAGGACAGGGACGGCAATCAGCCCCAGCATTTT
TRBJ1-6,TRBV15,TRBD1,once,CATSRGPDRGSPLHF,TGTGCCACCAGCAGAGGCCCGGACAGGGGATCACCCCTCCACTTT
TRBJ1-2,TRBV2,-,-,CASRAGMSGYTF,TGTGCCAGCAGAGCGGGGATGAGTGGCTACACCTTC
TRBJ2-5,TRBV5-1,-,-,CASSLVARGRGETQYF,TGCGCCAGCAGCTTGGTGGCCAGGGGCCGGGGAGAGACCCAGTACTTC
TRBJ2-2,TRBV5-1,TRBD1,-,CASSAGQGAGELFF,TGCGCCAGCAGCGCTGGACAGGGGGCCGGGGAGCTGTTTTTT
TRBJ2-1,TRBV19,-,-,CASSIGGGHNEQFF,TGTGCCAGTAGTATAGGTGGAGGCCACAATGAGCAGTTCTTC
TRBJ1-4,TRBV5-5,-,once,CASSRGETNEKLFF,TGTGCCAGCAGCCGGGGGGAGACTAATGAAAAACTGTTTTTT
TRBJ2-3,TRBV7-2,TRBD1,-,CASRGTGTLSDTQYF,TGTGCCAGCAGGGGGACAGGGACTCTATCCGATACGCAGTATTTT
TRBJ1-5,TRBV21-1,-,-,CASSKEERTGIQPQHF,TGTGCCAGCAGCAAAGAAGAGAGGACAGGGATTCAGCCCCAGCATTTT
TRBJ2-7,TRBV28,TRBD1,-,CASRQPGQYYEQYF,TGTGCCAGCAGACAACCGGGACAGTACTACGAGCAGTACTTC
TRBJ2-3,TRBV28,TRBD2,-,CASSFGGKADTQYF,TGTGCCAGCAGTTTCGGGGGGAAGGCAGATACGCAGTATTTT
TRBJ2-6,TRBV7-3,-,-,CASSREPGANVLTF,TGTGCCAGCAGCCGAGAACCCGGGGCCAACGTCCTGACTTTC
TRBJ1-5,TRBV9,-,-,CASSVARLYSLVGNQPQHF,TGTGCCAGCAGCGTGGCCCGTTTGTATAGCTTGGTCGGCAATCAGCCCCAGCATTTT